This T cell receptor (beta chain) derives from a study of regulatory T cells in long-lasting Graves disease. CDR3 length: 16 residues. The germline V gene has CDR1 MNHEY and CDR2 SVGAGI. V gave up 2 bases and J gave up 4 bases; unmatched junction bases: 6. Study-wide findings and caveats: Accuracy was perhaps lowered by the small sample size.

Noted time point: newly diagnosed GD, antithyroid drugs for less than 3 months. PBMC-extracted RNA yielded the TCR library. The authors built TCR beta libraries using iRepertoire HTBI primers and Arm-PCR of CDR3 regions. Original handling: In the combined samples, around 60 TRBV and more than 11 TRBJ segments were identified. From the multiplex PCR reads, TCRdb called clonotypes with MiXCR, one entry per CDR3 protein. It is TCRdb's table, rather than the study itself, that gives the V and J calls and clone size. The sample holds about 420,000 distinct CDR3 sequences; 16% are singletons and the top ten take 20% to 25%. As for this clonotype: Its antigen is undetermined.

The same specimen was also included in a second study, on T cells in Graves' hyperthyroidism and ophthalmopathy.

The gene calls are TRBV6-5 and TRBJ2-2; 8 positions match TRBD1. The sequence was collected from a woman under 30 with Graves disease. This material consisted of peripheral blood mononuclear cells (PBMCs), taken at new diagnosis, from a patient treated with antithyroid drugs. Here the CDR3 reads CASSYRTGWSTGELFF. The CDR3 DNA reads TGTGCCAGCAGTTACCGGACAGGGTGGAGCACCGGGGAGCTGTTTTTT.